The present entry profiles one TCR beta chain with its context. These data are taken from a study of blood T cell repertoires in COVID-19. In the original workflow: Nucleated cell number was recorded as an estimate derived from reference gene primer amplification. This table comes from immunoSEQ multiplex PCR, and its TCRdb copy is limited to in-frame clones, with some not included. V and J calls and clone size are as listed in that table; D and trimming were resolved from the DNA. Here the sample spans approximately 50,000 clones, roughly 90% being singletons. The source is a human donor in a cohort sampled during active COVID-19. Sequencing used peripheral blood.

CDR3 residues: CSVIQGYEQYF. CDR3 sequence (DNA): TGCAGCGTAATACAGGGATACGAGCAGTACTTC. J is TRBJ2-7 and V is TRBV29-1; D perhaps matches TRBD1 (6 bases). The CDR3 runs 11 residues. Trimming took 6 bases from V and 4 from J, leaving 10 bases between them. Germline loops: CDR1 SQVTM, CDR2 ANQGSEA.